This T cell receptor (beta chain) is from a study of Graves' ophthalmopathy and Graves' hyperthyroidism listed by TCRdb under 2018. About the investigation overall: Peripheral blood was collected before any treatment was given, at the time of initial diagnosis. To tell Graves' ophthalmopathy apart from Graves' hyperthyroidism, and to predict which patients would progress to ophthalmopathy, the study relied on TCR beta repertoire signatures. In total, 120 to 150 blood samples were TCR-sequenced: approximately 40 ophthalmopathy, some 80 hyperthyroidism and roughly 17 hyperthyroidism-to-ophthalmopathy patients. A discovery set of more than 90 patients (more than 40 ophthalmopathy, about 55 stable hyperthyroidism) was enrolled to explore V-J signatures distinguishing ophthalmopathy from hyperthyroidism. An independent validation cohort comprised some 19 hyperthyroidism patients and about 16 patients who later progressed from hyperthyroidism to ophthalmopathy. In five or six hyperthyroidism patients, the T-cell repertoire of thyroid tissue was compared with the T-cell repertoire of blood. Following sample collection, hyperthyroidism patients were given methimazole at a starting dose of 30 mg daily, and ophthalmopathy patients were given high-dose intravenous methylprednisolone. The 95 to 100 discovery patients were randomly divided into training and test sets at a 7:3 ratio.

Overall results and qualifications from the work: Sample size was not predetermined statistically, and investigators were not blinded to group allocation. In validation, the model predicted ophthalmopathy progression with 55% to 71% sensitivity and roughly 72% specificity; eleven to twelve predicted patients were CT-confirmed with GO in a median of around 6 months. The 13-signature model separated ophthalmopathy from stable hyperthyroidism with approximately 90% sensitivity and 81.08% specificity in cross-validation, and 80%/75% in the test set. Most expanded thyroid clonotypes with a frequency above 0.001 also appeared in blood, which suggests that blood repertoires may reflect the immune response in the thyroid.

Ends trimmed: V by 6 bases, J by 0 bases; bases unmatched to a gene: 4. CDR1 and CDR2 are read off the germline V gene as WSHSY and SAAADI. The CDR3 runs 15 residues from the cysteine to the phenylalanine. Just the 45-base CDR3 DNA is kept, in frame starting at base 1. Ophthalmopathy patients were characterized by moderately to severely active disease, a Clinical Activity Score of at least 3, a NOSPECS grade of at least 4, and a disease duration under 3 months. Anyone with other autoimmune diseases, uncontrolled infections, pregnancy or lactation was excluded from the study. Diagnosis was based on clinical symptoms, serum thyroxine, TRAb, thyroid ultrasound and orbital computed tomography. Ficoll-Paque density gradient centrifugation was used to isolate PBMCs from 8.5 to 10 ml of fresh peripheral blood. Total RNA was extracted with Trizol reagent and quality-checked on an Agilent 2100 Bioanalyzer.

TCR beta CDR3 regions were amplified from RNA transcripts for repertoire sequencing. The first round was an RT-PCR using HTBI primers with the Qiagen OneStep RT-PCR kit, and this first round was followed by a second-round multiplex PCR, then size selection and purification. Libraries were sequenced on an Illumina HiSeq2000 using paired-end 100 bp reads. In the authors' own workflow: SOAPnuke was used for read processing, and reads with adapters, uncalled bases, a mean Phred below 15, or no exact constant-primer or identifier match were discarded. COPE v1.2.5 was used to merge high-quality paired reads. Each unique nucleotide sequence was defined as a clonotype, and clonotypes were aligned to IMGT TRB V, D and J references with MiTCR v1.1. Analysis was restricted to V-J combinations with a frequency above 0.0001, which covered approximately 99% of repertoires. A TCR clonal expansion and chaos score per V-J combination was defined as the ratio of F50 clonal expansion to chaos observed in the TCRdist matrix. Welch's t-statistics and random forest were used to reduce features to about a dozen V-J combinations, which were fed into a naive Bayes classifier. Thyroid-blood repertoire similarity was quantified with the Morisita-Horn index. TCRdb handled the public reads itself, with Q25 trimming in fastp and clone calling in MiXCR, and kept productive beta chains. Each entry merges the rows of one CDR3 protein and shows their most common DNA and genes. TCRdb assigned the V and J calls; the authors' analysis was not used. This sample gives about 410,000 distinct CDR3 sequences in total; approximately 16% of them show up just once. The ten biggest clones cover 1.6% of the sample.

Ten or more counts support this clonotype. Its recognized antigen is unknown. No base-level quality is on record; no much larger clone is a single base apart. Specimen: peripheral blood. The TCR sequence derives from a woman under 30 with Graves' ophthalmopathy. Donor details come from another sample of the same person, matched by shared clones. The chain couples TRBV10-2 to TRBJ1-5; 8 of the junction bases match TRBD1. The DNA sequence is TGCGCCAGCAGCGATACAGGGGGTAGCAATCAGCCCCAGCATTTT. It translates as CASSDTGGSNQPQHF.